This T cell receptor beta chain was captured in a study of cytomegalovirus exposure and HLA in healthy donors (dated by TCRdb to about 2017). A note on the overall study: According to an earlier analysis of 550 to 700 of the donors, about 170 million T cells yielded some 110 million unique TCR beta sequences and roughly 280 Gb of sequence data. An early release that covered about 600 HLA-typed donors contained approximately 300 gigabases of sequencing data and 80 million or so unique TCR sequences. Among the 398 genotyped donors, around 81% belonged to the genetic ancestry cluster associated with self-reported Caucasian donors. The study aimed to test whether signatures of past pathogen exposure could be identified by cataloging public T cell receptors. The study profiled the T cell repertoires of under 700 subjects by immunosequencing and related them to cytomegalovirus serostatus. Besides the first cohort of roughly 700 subjects, a separate validation cohort made up of over 95 different subjects was used. To predict cytomegalovirus infection status, the study brought together high-throughput TCR immunosequencing, statistical association of individual TCRs with disease status, and machine learning. A later analysis re-analyzed previously published TCR beta repertoires from roughly 630 donors and added high-resolution HLA genotyping to study TCR occurrence patterns. In the later analysis, no new phenotypic data were used to find candidate immune exposures; instead, reliance was placed on TCR beta sequences and their occurrence across donors. To decide whether each TCR beta V gene segment behaved as functional or pseudogenic, an earlier analysis of over 500 of the donors relied on high-throughput TCR beta sequencing. Alongside the repertoire data, information on donor age, sex, ethnicity and CMV serostatus was compiled. In a later genetic analysis, genome-wide SNP genotypes for about three fifths of the 666 donors were used, and that subset was treated as a discovery cohort. Every repertoire in the discovery cohort had been generated on one and the same sequencing platform. HLA typing covered class I and class II loci at four-digit resolution. The number of donors typed differed by locus, with 629-630 for A, B, C, DRB1 and DQB1, approximately 500 for DQA1, 606 for DPA1, and roughly 450 for DPB1. Five DR-DQ haplotypes were treated as single units for association and clustering because of strong linkage in the cohort. Among around 400 genotyped donors of the cohort, an average of around 250,000 unique TCR beta nucleotide sequences was sequenced per donor, of which roughly 17% were non-productive.

Findings and caveats that apply to the study as a whole: Broadly in line with IMGT annotations, most TCR beta V segments showed up in productive rearrangements about 87% or about 30% of the time in an earlier analysis of around 600 of the donors. In a later analysis, HLA-associated TCR beta chains were found to be more clonally expanded and to have lower generation probabilities than equally common non-associated chains. In a later analysis, around 15,000 TCR beta sequences were associated with specific HLA alleles at a false discovery rate of 0.05. This cohort had only TCR beta chains sequenced, and the lack of alpha or paired-chain data limited which features could be detected. A further reported finding was that TCR beta sequences accurately predicted the HLA-A and HLA-B alleles for most subjects in the first cohort. Some IMGT-functional V segments, including TRBV6-2 and TRBV6-3, could not be distinguished by the 87-base-pair reads and were therefore excluded. Assigning TCR associations to individual alleles was difficult when HLA alleles, especially DR and DQ, strongly co-occurred. Linkage disequilibrium might explain the correlated functional status among segregating V segments, but an unknown experimental factor could not be excluded. In a later analysis, most CMV-associated TCR beta chains were found to appear HLA-restricted, with HLA associations seemingly driven largely by CMV exposure. A few of the identified cytomegalovirus-associated TCR beta chains were confirmed in vitro to be specific for cytomegalovirus antigens. In both the original and validation cohorts, the classifier was reported to diagnose cytomegalovirus status with high specificity and sensitivity. The earlier analysis of nearly 600 of the donors excluded 15 to 20 rarely observed V segments, including chromosome 9 orphons, because counts were too low. A later analysis reported that several top co-occurrence clusters appeared linked to parvovirus B19, influenza, CMV and Epstein-Barr virus. Most TCR sequences were observed very rarely across donors, whereas some public TCRs were present in many individuals. A later genetic analysis associated a missense DCLRE1C variant with V-gene and J-gene trimming of TCR beta chains, and an independent cohort replicated the association. Roughly uniform sequencing depth across donors was assumed in presence/absence analyses, although this assumption may not hold. Immune exposure information for the cohort was limited to CMV serostatus. Because some donors lacked HLA typing at each locus, the association tests relied only on the typed subset. In a later analysis, the rate of TCR association differed among HLA loci, with DRB1 alleles having the most associated TCRs and HLA-C alleles having the fewest. According to the authors, the approach could potentially be generalized to other disease states and immunological phenotypes. Compared with the approximately 600-donor mean, donors in an Asian-associated ancestry cluster had fewer N-insertions in productive TCRs, according to a later genetic analysis. The study gave a list of under 200 TCR beta chains associated with cytomegalovirus. The sequencing pipeline was judged likely to have produced a cluster of highly shared sequence variants as a technical artifact.

CDR1 and CDR2, per the germline V gene, are SGHRS and YFSETQ. Compared with germline, V lacks 5 bases and J lacks 3 bases; bases without a gene match: 1. The CDR3 numbers 13 residues from cysteine through phenylalanine. Only the CDR3 region is kept as DNA, spanning 39 bases read in frame from base 1. In total, approximately 610 healthy bone marrow donors made up the cohort. At the time of sampling, every cohort member was nominally healthy, though immune exposures that went unrecorded were likely present. The donor was CMV seropositive and was included in the group of 270 or so seropositive cohort members. A peripheral blood sample was provided by each donor, and peripheral blood mononuclear cells were used for TCR beta sequencing. The Qiagen DNeasy Blood Extraction Kit was used to extract genomic DNA from the blood cell samples. To prepare the library, the immunoSEQ multiplex PCR assay was applied. A mixture of 60 forward primers for TCR Vbeta segments and 13 reverse primers for TCR Jbeta segments was used in the multiplex PCR. Amplification of the CDR3 region of rearranged TCR beta genes was performed with a multiplex PCR assay on genomic DNA. Amplified TCR beta libraries were sequenced as 87-base-pair reads on the Illumina HiSeq System. As for how the authors treated the data: In a later analysis, about 80 million unique TCR beta chains were counted across the 650 to 700 repertoires, and about 9.9 million of these chains were shared by at least two donors. A nearest-neighbor algorithm error-corrected the raw reads and collapsed the reads into unique sequences, merging closely related sequences to remove PCR and sequencing errors. CDR3 sequences were aligned to IMGT reference sequences to assign V, D and J gene segments. For a sequence to be retained, at least a six-nucleotide match to both a V gene segment and a J gene segment was required. Rearrangements were classified as productive when the CDR3 lacked stop codons and remained in frame with V and J, and all other rearrangements were classified as non-productive. Following IMGT convention, CDR3 was defined as the stretch from the second conserved V-encoded cysteine to the conserved J-encoded phenylalanine. In an earlier analysis of more than 550 of the donors, sequences lacking an unambiguous match to a single V gene segment were excluded. An earlier analysis of a few hundred of the donors classified V segments as functional when productive rearrangements were above 56.7% and as segregating when the standard deviation between donors was above 5%. A statistical classification framework was built to diagnose cytomegalovirus status from the catalog of TCR beta chain sequences. A later analysis assigned V and J genes by comparing TCR nucleotide sequences with IMGT/GENE-DB human TR gene sequences. A later analysis assigned CDR3 sequences and most-parsimonious VDJ recombination scenarios with the TCRdist pipeline. In a later analysis, every TCR beta chain was defined by the combination of its CDR3 amino acid sequence and its V-gene family, and reads without a unique V-gene family were dropped. As a way to deal with suspected cross-contamination and a sequencing artifact, a later analysis dropped hundreds of nucleotide sequences that were highly shared and had low generation probability. A later analysis calculated a clonal expansion index for each public chain from normalized within-repertoire ranks of inferred template counts. Generation probabilities in a later analysis came from a VDJ recombination model fitted to out-of-frame rearrangements, and those results were checked against IGoR. In a later analysis, hypergeometric tests were used to score TCR-TCR, TCR-HLA and TCR-CMV co-occurrence, with a repertoire-size bias correction applied to TCR pairs. False discovery rates were estimated in a later analysis by permuting HLA or CMV assignments 20 times. In a later analysis, co-occurring TCRs were grouped using DBSCAN, with TCRdist sequence similarity added in when clustering inside HLA-allele-positive subsets. Repertoires with fewer than 30,000 or more than 120,000 public chains, plus five repertoires with anomalous nucleotide sharing, were excluded from co-occurrence clustering. TCRdb limited this immuneACCESS table to in-frame rearrangements with V and J called. A share of clones is missing; checked studies link under half to unresolved V genes, and the rest is unexplained. D and trimming come from the DNA, and the V and J calls and clone size come from that table. This sample lists over 150,000 clones; about four fifths were detected once. Approximately 6.7% of the sample is in the top ten clones.

To note about this clone: What antigen it recognizes has not been identified. No much larger clonotype is one base removed from it; base qualities were not supplied.

The origin of this receptor is a man aged 25 to 40 in good health and CMV-seropositive. This receptor chain uses TRBV5-1 and TRBJ2-1, with 8 bases in between that match TRBD2. The sample taken for sequencing was PBMCs. The DNA sequence is TGCGCCAGCAGTCGGGAGGGCTACAATGAGCAGTTCTTC. Its protein reads: CASSREGYNEQFF.